This T cell receptor beta chain was sequenced for a study of cytomegalovirus exposure and HLA in healthy donors. At the level of the study: Within the Caucasian-associated ancestry cluster were about 81% of the roughly 360 genotyped donors. Study-level results: TCR sequences were mostly rare, though some public TCRs occurred in many donors.

From germline, CDR1 is ENHRY and CDR2 SYGVKD. The CDR3 is 13 residues long. With V trimmed by 5 bases and J by 2 bases, 1 base remained unmatched. Regarding this clone: Its antigen is unidentified.

The PCR used 60 Vbeta and 13 Jbeta primers. TCRdb's table, derived via immunoSEQ multiplex PCR, lists solely in-frame clones and lacks some. The sample records fewer than 200,000 clones, roughly 65% being singletons. This TCR derives from a woman aged 18-29 years in good health and CMV-seropositive. The V and J genes are TRBV10-3 and TRBJ2-7, with TRBD2 matching 9 bases. The sequencing sample was made of PBMCs. CDR3 coding DNA: TGTGCCATCAGTTCTAGCGGGGCCTACGAGCAGTACTTC. Its protein product is CAISSSGAYEQYF.